A single sample gave rise to the 22 T cell receptor beta chains below, sequenced in a study of Graves' ophthalmopathy and Graves' hyperthyroidism. As the template, RNA transcripts were used to amplify TCR beta CDR3 regions. HTBI primers primed a first-round RT-PCR, and a second-round multiplex PCR followed. TCRdb reprocessed the multiplex PCR reads with MiXCR, giving one entry per CDR3 protein. The table has 350,000 to 400,000 distinct CDR3 sequences, 15% to 20% seen once; the top ten hold roughly 1.6%. The sample consisted of peripheral blood. Receptors originate from a woman aged 18-35 years with Graves' ophthalmopathy.

This clonotype was seen repeatedly, ten times or more. This sequence joins TRBV29-1 and TRBJ2-2; possibly TRBD1 or TRBD2 for D (5 bases each). V was shortened by 2 bases and J by 6 bases, with 13 bases between the two germline ends. CDR3 length equals 14 residues. Germline lookup yields CDR1 SQVTM and CDR2 ANQGSEA. The CDR3 loop reads CSVENGASAGELFF. DNA for the CDR3: TGCAGCGTTGAAAACGGGGCCTCTGCCGGGGAGCTGTTTTTT.

This clonotype has ten or more counts. This chain joins TRBV5-1 and TRBJ2-7; D is unresolved. This CDR3 comprises 14 residues. Trimming took 0 bases from V and 2 from J, leaving 9 bases between them. The germline V gene has CDR1 SGHRS and CDR2 YFSETQ. CDR3 in amino acids: CASSLGTSPYEQYF. In DNA, the CDR3 is TGCGCCAGCAGCTTGGGGACCTCTCCCTACGAGCAGTACTTC. Full variable domain (outside the CDR3, taken from reference TRBV5-1 and TRBJ2-7): KAGVTQTPRYLIKTRGQQVTLSCSPISGHRSVSWYQQTPGQGLQFLFEYFSETQRNKGNFPGRFSGRQFSNSRSEMNVSTLELGDSALYLCASSLGTSPYEQYFGPGTRLTVT.

This clonotype was detected ten times or more. The chain uses TRBV28 and TRBJ1-1; possible D gene TRBD1, 5 bases. In germline, CDR1 is MDHEN, CDR2 SYDVKM. V shed 5 bases and J shed 0 bases, with 13 bases lying between them. CDR3 length equals 15 residues. The CDR3 DNA is TGTGCCAGCAGTCAACCCGGGACGGTGAACACTGAAGCTTTCTTT. Protein sequence: CASSQPGTVNTEAFF.

This clonotype appeared many times. The chain joins TRBV27 to TRBJ1-6; 7 bases align to TRBD1. Germline CDR1 is MNHEY and CDR2 is SMNVEV (reference sequence). V lost 5 bases to trimming and J lost 3 bases; unmatched junction nucleotides: 7. The CDR3 sequence is 16 residues long. The CDR3 region is CASSKTPGGYNSPLHF. The CDR3 DNA reads TGTGCCAGCAGTAAGACCCCAGGGGGCTATAATTCACCCCTCCACTTT.

In this sample, this clonotype turned up many times. CDR3 in DNA: TGTGCCAGCAGCTTCATGACTAGCGGGATCGCCTACCAAGAGACCCAGTACTTC. As protein: CASSFMTSGIAYQETQYF. V is TRBV5-4 and J is TRBJ2-5; 11 bases fit TRBD2. The CDR3 runs 18 residues. Germline CDR1 and CDR2: SGHNT and YYREEE (reference sequence). With 2 bases clipped from V and 0 bases from J, the junction kept 9 bases outside the gene matches.

Ten or more counts support this clonotype. The chain couples TRBV7-2 to TRBJ2-7; D is perhaps TRBD1 or TRBD2 (5 bases each). The V and J ends lost 5 bases and 3 bases respectively, with 17 bases between them. The CDR3 has 15 amino acids. Germline CDR1 is SGHTA and CDR2 is FQGNSA. The CDR3 DNA follows: TGTGCCAGCAGCCCACCGGGACCCTCGAGCTACGAGCAGTACTTC. It translates to CASSPPGPSSYEQYF. Full variable domain (missing parts from reference TRBV7-2 and TRBJ2-7): GAGVSQSPSNKVTEKGKDVELRCDPISGHTALYWYRQSLGQGLEFLIYFQGNSAPDKSGLPSDRFSAERTGGSVSTLTIQRTQQEDSAVYLCASSPPGPSSYEQYFGPGTRLTVT.

This chain uses TRBV10-3 with TRBJ2-7, with 9 nucleotides matching TRBD2. The CDR3 runs to 13 residues. V gave up 6 bases and J gave up 5 bases; unmatched junction bases: 5. Per germline, CDR1 ENHRY and CDR2 SYGVKD. The CDR3 DNA reads as TGTGCCATCAGGCGGGAGGGCGGCGACGAGCAGTACTTC. Its translation: CAIRREGGDEQYF.

The chain recombines TRBV12-3 or TRBV12-4 with TRBJ1-1; unclear D gene. Trimming removed 6 bases from V and 0 bases from J, with 14 bases in between. The CDR3 is 15 amino acids. The DNA of the CDR3 is TGTGCCAGCAGACGGGCCGGAGGAATGAACACTGAAGCTTTCTTT. Translation: CASRRAGGMNTEAFF.

The sample holds a few counts of this clonotype. The chain couples TRBV4-3 to TRBJ2-2, with 8 bases lining up with TRBD2. The CDR3 has 17 amino acids. J lost 3 bases, V lost 4 bases, and 10 bases had no gene match. Germline CDR1 reads LGHNA; CDR2 reads YSLEER. In DNA, the CDR3 is TGCGCCAGCAGCCGAACCCCAGCGGGAGCATACACCGGGGAGCTGTTTTTT. As protein: CASSRTPAGAYTGELFF.

This clonotype was seen at least ten times. The chain has TRBV19 and TRBJ1-6; no reliable D call. V was trimmed by 8 bases and J by 10 bases, leaving 9 bases between them. The V gene's germline CDR1 is LNHDA and CDR2 SQIVND (reference sequence). There are 11 residues in the CDR3. CDR3 region: CASGLGSPLHF. Here the CDR3 DNA reads TGTGCCAGTGGTCTGGGGTCACCCCTCCACTTT.

This clonotype was seen many times. The chain combines TRBV30 with TRBJ1-2; D gene ambiguous. Trimming left V 4 bases short and J 4 bases short, with 16 bases between. Germline V gene lookup returns CDR1 GTSNPN and CDR2 SVGIG (reference sequence). The CDR3 spans 14 residues. In DNA form, the CDR3 reads TGTGCCTGGACCTCCTGGGAGGGTCTCTATGGCTACACCTTC. It yields the protein CAWTSWEGLYGYTF.

The rearrangement uses TRBV6-5 and TRBJ2-5, with 12 bases fitting TRBD1. CDR3 length: 17 residues. V shed 3 bases and J 5 bases; nucleotides not matched to a gene: 10. CDR1 and CDR2 from the germline V gene are MNHEY and SVGAGI. The CDR3 nucleotides read TGTGCCAGCAGTTATCCCCGGGACAGGGGGCGACGGGAGACCCAGTACTTC. It codes for CASSYPRDRGRRETQYF.

This clonotype was seen at least ten times. This chain uses TRBV24-1 with TRBJ2-2; D possibly corresponds to TRBD1 (5 bases). The CDR3 is 15 amino acids. V was shortened by 10 bases and J by 0 bases, with 14 bases between the two germline ends. In germline, CDR1 is KGHDR, CDR2 SFDVKD. CDR3 region: CATSPDTSNTGELFF. CDR3 sequence (DNA): TGTGCCACATCGCCGGACACTTCGAACACCGGGGAGCTGTTTTTT.

This clonotype has ten or more counts. The CDR3 nucleotides read TGTGCCAGCAGCTTCGGCAGGAGGGGAATCTACGAGCAGTACTTC. The encoded protein is CASSFGRRGIYEQYF. The rearrangement links TRBV11-2 to TRBJ2-7, with D possibly matching TRBD2 (6 bases). V lost 3 bases and J 3 bases, leaving 15 bases between the germline ends. This CDR3 comprises 15 residues. Germline V gene sequence: CDR1 SGHAT, CDR2 FQNNGV.

This clonotype was recorded at least ten times. This rearrangement joins TRBV15 to TRBJ1-1; 7 nucleotides align to TRBD1. Looked up from germline, CDR1 is LNHNV and CDR2 is YYDKDF (reference sequence). CDR3 length: 14 amino acids. V lost 4 bases and J lost 3; bases outside the gene matches: 5. CDR3 amino acids: CATSTPGQYTEAFF. CDR3 DNA: TGTGCCACCAGCACCCCGGGACAGTACACTGAAGCTTTCTTT.

The genes are TRBV28 and TRBJ1-5; D call uncertain. The germline CDR1 and CDR2 sequences are MDHEN and SYDVKM. This CDR3 contains 16 residues. V lost 2 bases, J lost 4 bases, and 15 bases lay in between. CDR3 coding DNA: TGTGCCAGCAGTTTACTCCGCCGCCTCGGGAATCAGCCCCAGCATTTT. It specifies CASSLLRRLGNQPQHF. The complete variable domain, with remaining parts taken from reference TRBV28 and TRBJ1-5, reads DVKVTQSSRYLVKRTGEKVFLECVQDMDHENMFWYRQDPGLGLRLIYFSYDVKMKEKGDIPEGYSVSREKKERFSLILESASTNQTSMYLCASSLLRRLGNQPQHFGDGTRLSIL.

This clonotype occurred many times. The chain recombines TRBV10-1 with TRBJ2-7, with a tentative D call TRBD1 (6 bases). Germline loops: CDR1 WNHNN, CDR2 SYGVQD (reference sequence). V was trimmed by 8 bases and J by 2 bases, leaving 10 bases between them. The CDR3 spans 12 residues. The CDR3 reads CASGNRAYEQYF. The CDR3, as DNA: TGCGCCAGCGGTAACAGGGCCTACGAGCAGTACTTC.

This clonotype was counted at least ten times. This chain joins TRBV28 and TRBJ1-5; TRBD1 aligns across 10 bases. This CDR3 is built from 14 residues. The ends lost 5 bases at V and 5 bases at J; junction bases unmatched: 3. From germline, CDR1 is MDHEN and CDR2 SYDVKM. CDR3 in DNA: TGTGCCAGCAGTCCGGGACAGGGGTATCAGCCCCAGCATTTT. This translates into CASSPGQGYQPQHF.

This clonotype was detected ten times or more. The chain is built from TRBV19 and TRBJ1-5; D is unresolved. The germline gives CDR1 LNHDA, CDR2 SQIVND (reference sequence). This CDR3 contains 15 residues. The V and J ends lost 3 bases and 8 bases respectively, with 17 bases between them. In DNA, the CDR3 is TGTGCCAGTAGTATCTATCCTCAGTCACGGGAGCCCCAGCATTTT. It codes for CASSIYPQSREPQHF.

At least ten counts were recorded for this clonotype. The chain employs TRBV14 and TRBJ1-3, with 7 bases lining up with TRBD1. The CDR3 covers 16 residues. In germline, CDR1 is SGHDN, CDR2 FVKESK. After removal of 4 bases from V and 4 bases from J, the junction contained 10 bases not matched to a gene. The CDR3 protein is CASSLPTGRPGNTIYF. CDR3 DNA sequence: TGTGCCAGCAGCCTACCGACAGGGAGACCCGGAAACACCATATATTTT.

This clonotype showed up many times. DNA for the CDR3: TGTGCCAGCAGCCCTCGACAGGGGTTAGGCGGGGAGCTGTTTTTT. It translates to CASSPRQGLGGELFF. The chain links TRBV5-4 to TRBJ2-2; 8 positions match TRBD1. There are 15 residues in the CDR3. The V segment lost 4 bases and the J segment 7 bases; nucleotides outside the gene matches: 9. Per germline, CDR1 SGHNT and CDR2 YYREEE (reference sequence).

This clonotype was counted at least ten times. The gene calls are TRBV27 and TRBJ1-1, with 7 bases aligning to TRBD1. V shed 6 bases, J shed 1 base, and the junction held 11 bases outside the gene matches. The CDR3 spans 16 residues. Germline values: CDR1 MNHEY, CDR2 SMNVEV (reference sequence). Written as DNA, the CDR3 is TGTGCCAGCAGAACCATACAGGGGTTGGCGAACACTGAAGCTTTCTTT. Translated, it gives CASRTIQGLANTEAFF.